Within the sample, the clone carrying this T cell receptor beta chain is medium-sized (0.01 to 0.1%). Its antigen is as yet unknown. The germline V and J ends were trimmed by 8 bases and 1 base, with 11 bases remaining between them. The CDR3 consists of 12 residues. Germline V gene sequence: CDR1 GTSNPN, CDR2 SVGIG (reference sequence). Multiplex PCR employing 32 V and 13 J primers generated amplicons of the TCR beta CDR3. TCRdb fed the multiplex PCR reads into MiXCR, producing one record per CDR3 protein. The sample lists some 6,000 distinct CDR3 sequences, roughly a sixth occurring once. Bulk tumor genomic DNA, 500 to 600 ng per sample, was used as template. From each primary tumor, several far-apart biopsies were obtained during surgery. Samples came from untreated patients having curative surgery for newly diagnosed non-small cell lung cancer. This record belongs to a study of immune heterogeneity within non-small cell lung tumors. About the study: Tumors were classified as 4 squamous cell carcinomas, some 10 non-squamous carcinomas and 1 not otherwise specified. Broader study findings: With an R of around 0.3, local T-cell clonality correlated moderately but significantly with local tumor mutational burden.

This rearrangement joins TRBV30 to TRBJ1-1; D may be TRBD1 (5 bases). The receptor comes from a man between 40 and 49 years old with non-small cell lung cancer. Material: lung tumor tissue. This CDR3 is CAGRVRNTEAFF. The DNA for the CDR3 is TGTGCCGGCAGGGTTAGGAACACTGAAGCTTTCTTT.